This entry lists 8 T cell receptor beta chains sequenced from one sample in a study of control samples from healthy donors and cancer patients (dated by TCRdb to about 2020). The method behind the library was the immunoSEQ multiplex PCR assay. TCRdb took this table from immuneACCESS and kept in-frame rearrangements with V and J called. Such tables lack part of the clones; where checked against another copy, unresolved V genes explain under half of the gap, and the rest is unexplained. Counted in this sample were some 150,000 clones; under 95% of them appeared once. Of the sample, more than 6.5% is held by the ten largest clones. Sequencing was performed on blood. The receptors stem from a man aged 18 to 29 in good health.

The chain links TRBV10-3 to TRBJ2-3; 10 bases are shared with TRBD2. Germline CDR1 and CDR2: ENHRY and SYGVKD. J was trimmed by 4 bases and V by 6 bases; bases with no gene match: 7. The CDR3 has 15 amino acids. The CDR3 region is CAISPSGGAPDTQYF. CDR3 DNA: TGTGCCATCAGCCCCAGCGGGGGGGCCCCAGATACGCAGTATTTT.

The chain employs TRBV5-4 and TRBJ2-7; no definite D call. This CDR3 is built from 13 residues. The germline V and J ends were trimmed by 0 bases and 9 bases, with 13 bases remaining between them. Germline values: CDR1 SGHNT, CDR2 YYREEE (reference sequence). The CDR3 sequence is CASSLDITAGQYF. The CDR3 DNA is TGTGCCAGCAGCTTGGATATCACTGCAGGGCAGTACTTC.

The rearrangement joins TRBV15 to TRBJ1-3; possibly TRBD1 for D (5 bases). V was shortened by 4 bases and J by 0 bases, with 10 bases between the two germline ends. Germline values: CDR1 LNHNV, CDR2 YYDKDF (reference sequence). The length of the CDR3 is 15 residues. The CDR3 reads CATSNPGASGNTIYF. CDR3 DNA sequence: TGTGCCACCAGCAACCCCGGGGCCTCTGGAAACACCATATATTTT.

The chain employs TRBV7-2 and TRBJ1-6; possibly TRBD1 for D (5 bases). CDR1 is SGHTA, CDR2 FQGNSA, per germline. V dropped 1 base and J dropped 8 bases, with 12 bases sitting between them. The CDR3 sequence is 15 residues long. Here the CDR3 DNA reads TGTGCCAGCAGCTTAGGGGCGGGGGAGTATTCACCCCTCCACTTT. It translates to CASSLGAGEYSPLHF.

CDR3 sequence: CASSLSSGGQPQHF. CDR3 sequence (DNA): TGCGCCAGCAGCCTCTCGTCGGGGGGCCAGCCCCAGCATTTT. V is TRBV4-1 and J is TRBJ1-5, with a possible D match to TRBD1 (6 bases). The germline gives CDR1 MGHRA, CDR2 YSYEKL. This CDR3 has 14 residues. Trimming pared 4 bases from V and 7 bases from J, leaving 14 bases between.

The chain carries TRBV5-6 and TRBJ2-5; a possible D gene is TRBD2 (5 bases). CDR1 SGHDT and CDR2 YYEEEE come from the germline V gene. V gave up 8 bases and J gave up 9 bases, with 23 bases separating them. This CDR3 is built from 14 residues. The CDR3 coding sequence is TGTGCCAGTGCTGGAGGTTCAGGTCCGTCGGCCCAGTACTTC. The encoded protein is CASAGGSGPSAQYF.

V gene TRBV7-2 combines with J gene TRBJ1-5; D unclear. The CDR3 has 15 amino acids. Germline-derived CDR1 and CDR2 are SGHTA and FQGNSA. The germline V and J ends were trimmed by 0 bases and 4 bases, with 10 bases remaining between them. The CDR3 sequence: CASSLAGSLNQPQHF. DNA of the CDR3: TGTGCCAGCAGCTTAGCGGGCAGTTTAAATCAGCCCCAGCATTTT.

The rearrangement uses TRBV11-2 and TRBJ2-7, with no clear D. V was cut by 0 bases and J by 6 bases, with 15 bases left in between. Per the germline V gene, CDR1 is SGHAT and CDR2 is FQNNGV. This CDR3 is 15 amino acids long. The DNA of the CDR3 is TGTGCCAGCAGCTTAGATCGCCACCCCGCCGTCGAGCAGTACTTC. Amino acid sequence: CASSLDRHPAVEQYF.